The clone carrying this T cell receptor beta chain was seen just once. Germline V gene lookup returns CDR1 SGDLS and CDR2 YYNGEE. V lost 3 bases and J 2 bases, leaving 17 bases between the germline ends. The CDR3 totals 17 residues. The sample belongs to a study of blood T cell repertoires in COVID-19. Per the authors' pipeline: Estimates of nucleated cell counts were drawn from the amplification of reference gene primers. Clones were read by immunoSEQ multiplex PCR, and TCRdb kept only the in-frame ones, dropping some. V and J calls and clone size are copied from that table; D and trimming were computed from the DNA. Counted here are some 42,000 clones, almost 95% occurring once; the ten biggest clones make up roughly 9.4%.

The sequence was collected from a man in his fifties or sixties with active COVID-19. The chain links TRBV9 to TRBJ1-4, with D unresolved. Sequencing used peripheral blood. Here the CDR3 DNA reads TGTGCCAGCAGCGCTTATGGGCAGTCGGGGACTAATGAAAAACTGTTTTTT. Residues: CASSAYGQSGTNEKLFF.